One T cell receptor (beta chain) is described in this entry. Authors' processing steps: By means of reference gene primer amplification, nucleated cell counts were estimated. TCRdb keeps only in-frame clones here, not all; method: immunoSEQ multiplex PCR. That table supplies the V and J calls and clone size; D and trimming were determined from the DNA. Of some 370,000 clones in the sample, 85% to 90% are singletons; the top ten hold about 6.8%. The sample is drawn from a study of blood T cell repertoires in COVID-19. Overall study context: The origin of the acute and convalescent COVID-19 samples was the United States, Italy and Spain. T cells, B-cell-depleted T cells, or PBMCs supplied cDNA or gDNA.

This CDR3 has 12 amino acids. CDR1 is WNHNN and CDR2 is SYGVQD in the germline V gene (reference sequence). V lost 5 bases and J lost 6, with 10 bases in between. Sequencing was performed on peripheral blood. This rearrangement joins TRBV10-1 to TRBJ1-2; weak D call: TRBD1 (6 bases). The sequence derives from a man aged 18 to 30 with active or convalescent COVID-19. CDR3 coding DNA: TGCGCCAGCAGTCGCCGGGACAATGGCTACACCTTC. This codes for CASSRRDNGYTF.